One sample yielded the 16 T cell receptor beta chains listed below, sequenced in a study of blood T cell repertoires in COVID-19. TCRdb's table, derived via immunoSEQ multiplex PCR, lists solely in-frame clones and lacks some. Of about 100,000 clones in the sample, approximately 87% are singletons; the top ten hold roughly 12%. The sample comprised peripheral blood. The receptors here all came from a human donor in a cohort sampled during active COVID-19.

To note about this clone: One junction end does not reproduce the germline sequence, and a read error may be involved. The rearrangement uses TRBV12-3 or TRBV12-4 and TRBJ2-3; maybe TRBD2 (5 bases). This CDR3 has 12 residues. Here the CDR3 DNA reads TGTGCCAGCAGTCTAGCATCAAATACGCAGTATTTT. Translated, it gives CASSLASNTQYF.

The chain uses TRBV11-2 and TRBJ1-4; the D gene is possibly TRBD1 (6 bases). V was pared by 5 bases and J by 4 bases, with 17 bases between. The CDR3 is made up of 16 amino acids. The V gene's germline CDR1 is SGHAT and CDR2 FQNNGV. The CDR3 loop reads CASSIQGSGLNEKLFF. The CDR3 bases are TGTGCCAGCAGCATACAGGGATCCGGGCTTAATGAAAAACTGTTTTTT. The full variable domain, completed using reference TRBV11-2 and TRBJ1-4, is EAGVAQSPRYKIIEKRQSVAFWCNPISGHATLYWYQQILGQGPKLLIQFQNNGVVDDSQLPKDRFSAERLKGVDSTLKIQPAKLEDSAVYLCASSIQGSGLNEKLFFGSGTQLSVL.

This clone has a single count. CDR3 nucleotides: TGCGCCAGCAGCCGCGCAGCGGGAGTTCCGGTCTACAATGAGCAGTTCTTC. Protein sequence: CASSRAAGVPVYNEQFF. J is TRBJ2-1 and V is TRBV5-1, with 8 bases lining up with TRBD2. The CDR3 runs to 17 residues. The ends lost 4 bases at V and 3 bases at J; junction bases unmatched: 12. Germline V gene sequence: CDR1 SGHRS, CDR2 YFSETQ. Complete variable domain (other parts from reference TRBV5-1 and TRBJ2-1): KAGVTQTPRYLIKTRGQQVTLSCSPISGHRSVSWYQQTPGQGLQFLFEYFSETQRNKGNFPGRFSGRQFSNSRSEMNVSTLELGDSALYLCASSRAAGVPVYNEQFFGPGTRLTVL.

V and J are TRBV7-9 and TRBJ2-5; TRBD1 might be the D (6 bases). Trimming removed 5 bases from V and 5 bases from J, with 15 bases in between. The CDR3 spans 14 residues. From germline, CDR1 is SEHNR and CDR2 FQNEAQ (reference sequence). CDR3 protein: CASSPSGGVETQYF. In DNA, the CDR3 is TGTGCCAGCAGCCCCTCTGGGGGCGTCGAGACCCAGTACTTC. Drawing the rest from reference TRBV7-9 and TRBJ2-5, the complete variable domain is DTGVSQNPRHKITKRGQNVTFRCDPISEHNRLYWYRQTLGQGPEFLTYFQNEAQLEKSRLLSDRFSAERPKGSFSTLEIQRTEQGDSAMYLCASSPSGGVETQYFGPGTRLLVL.

The V and J genes are TRBV5-4 and TRBJ2-7, with 7 bases aligning to TRBD2. With V trimmed by 0 bases and J by 7 bases, 10 bases remained unmatched. From germline, CDR1 is SGHNT and CDR2 YYREEE (reference sequence). This CDR3 is built from 15 residues. CDR3: CASSLAGGGPREQYF. The DNA for the CDR3 is TGTGCCAGCAGCTTGGCGGGGGGAGGGCCTCGGGAGCAGTACTTC.

This clone was seen a single time. V usage is TRBV24-1 and J usage is TRBJ2-3; maybe TRBD1 (6 bases). Germline loops: CDR1 KGHDR, CDR2 SFDVKD. Trimming removed 4 bases at V and 1 base at J, with 11 bases between. The CDR3 length is 15 residues. CDR3 bases: TGTGCCACCAGTGAATCCAGGGGCGGCACAGATACGCAGTATTTT. It encodes CATSESRGGTDTQYF.

The chain carries TRBV4-1 and TRBJ2-4; D gene uncertain. CDR1 and CDR2 (germline): MGHRA, YSYEKL. This CDR3 has 12 amino acids. V shed 4 bases and J shed 7 bases, with 8 bases lying between them. The CDR3 protein is CASSPNRNIQYF. CDR3 sequence (DNA): TGCGCCAGCAGCCCCAATCGGAACATTCAGTACTTC.

V usage is TRBV7-2 and J usage is TRBJ2-1; 7 positions agree with TRBD2. Germline V gene sequence: CDR1 SGHTA, CDR2 FQGNSA. The CDR3 runs 15 residues. V trimming: 1 base; J trimming: 6 bases; junction bases outside the gene matches: 6. CDR3 coding DNA: TGTGCCAGCAGCTTAGTCTCAGCGGGGCCCAATGAGCAGTTCTTC. Its translation: CASSLVSAGPNEQFF.

The chain carries TRBV11-2 and TRBJ2-7; D perhaps matches TRBD1 (5 bases). The V end lost 0 bases, the J end lost 6 bases, and 12 bases lay between the germline ends. The CDR3 covers 14 residues. Germline CDR1 and CDR2: SGHAT and FQNNGV. The CDR3 region is CASSLDPIRVEQYF. DNA for the CDR3: TGTGCCAGCAGCTTAGACCCAATCAGGGTCGAGCAGTACTTC.

This CDR3 reads CSASTASSGNTIYF. CDR3 coding DNA: TGCAGTGCTAGTACAGCAAGCTCTGGAAACACCATATATTTT. The chain joins TRBV20-1 to TRBJ1-3, with D unresolved. From germline, CDR1 is DFQATT and CDR2 SNEGSKA (reference sequence). Trimming stripped 3 bases from V and 0 bases from J, with 9 bases between. The CDR3 contains 14 residues.

The genes are TRBV5-4 and TRBJ2-7; TRBD2 might be the D (5 bases). V was pared by 1 base and J by 5 bases, with 10 bases between. The CDR3 is 13 amino acids. Per the germline V gene, CDR1 is SGHNT and CDR2 is YYREEE (reference sequence). This CDR3 reads CASSLFFGDEQYF. The DNA for the CDR3 is TGTGCCAGCAGCTTGTTTTTCGGGGACGAGCAGTACTTC.

The CDR3 bases are TGTGCTAGTGGTTCACAGTATTCACCCCTCCACTTT. Its protein product is CASGSQYSPLHF. V usage is TRBV12-5 and J usage is TRBJ1-6; D not certain. This CDR3 spans 12 amino acids. Trimming shortened V by 4 bases and J by 8 bases, and 6 bases separated the two germline ends. The germline gives CDR1 LGHNT, CDR2 FRNRAP. Variable domain in full (rest from reference TRBV12-5 and TRBJ1-6): DARVTQTPRHKVTEMGQEVTMRCQPILGHNTVFWYRQTMMQGLELLAYFRNRAPLDDSGMPKDRFSAEMPDATLATLKIQPSEPRDSAVYFCASGSQYSPLHFGNGTRLTVT.

V usage is TRBV5-5 and J usage is TRBJ2-1; D gene ambiguous. Germline V gene lookup returns CDR1 SGHKS and CDR2 YYEKEE (reference sequence). The CDR3 is 11 residues long. Trimming took 1 base from V and 6 from J, leaving 2 bases between them. As DNA, the CDR3 is TGTGCCAGCAGCTTGCTCAATGAGCAGTTCTTC. Protein sequence: CASSLLNEQFF.

The chain joins TRBV6-6 to TRBJ2-7; D ambiguous. The CDR3 length is 14 residues. The germline V and J ends were trimmed by 2 bases and 3 bases, with 11 bases remaining between them. Germline V lookup: CDR1 MNHNY, CDR2 SVGAGI (reference sequence). The CDR3 region is CASSYDARYYEQYF. CDR3 DNA: TGTGCCAGCAGTTACGATGCCAGATACTACGAGCAGTACTTC.

The chain couples TRBV10-3 to TRBJ2-1; 7 bases fit TRBD1. The V segment lost 7 bases and the J segment 0 bases; nucleotides outside the gene matches: 6. The CDR3 contains 15 residues. Germline assignment: CDR1 ENHRY and CDR2 SYGVKD. The CDR3 loop is CAINTGASSYNEQFF. The CDR3 nucleotides are TGTGCCATCAATACAGGGGCGAGCTCCTACAATGAGCAGTTCTTC.

The V call is TRBV5-1, the J call TRBJ1-3, with no clear D. This CDR3 contains 14 residues. Germline values: CDR1 SGHRS, CDR2 YFSETQ. Trimming shortened V by 0 bases and J by 4 bases, and 8 bases separated the two germline ends. CDR3 nucleotides: TGCGCCAGCAGCTTGGCGGTCTCCGGAAACACCATATATTTT. This encodes CASSLAVSGNTIYF.